This T cell receptor beta chain was observed in a study of PD-1 blockade in mismatch repair-deficient tumors. Study-level findings and limits: Tumor-resident clones, often absent from pretreatment blood, expanded after pembrolizumab and then contracted.

This CDR3 has 15 residues. The germline V gene encodes CDR1 SGHTA and CDR2 FQGNSA. Trimming removed 3 bases from V and 1 base from J; junction bases left unmatched: 1. Repertoires were generated with immunoSEQ multiplex PCR, while TCRdb's copy carries only in-frame clones and drops some. The table lists about 120,000 clones, almost 90% of them singletons. TCR sequencing covered a few patients who responded to pembrolizumab. Notes on this clone: As yet, its antigen is unknown.

This chain links TRBV7-2 with TRBJ1-5; TRBD1 matches 9 bases. The clonotype was recovered from an adult with mismatch repair-deficient cancer. This specimen consisted of peripheral blood, obtained 72 weeks after starting pembrolizumab. CDR3 loop: CASSLDRGSNQPQHF. Written as DNA, the CDR3 is TGTGCCAGCAGCTTGGACAGGGGCAGCAATCAGCCCCAGCATTTT.